These 20 T cell receptor beta chains were sequenced from one sample in a study of beta chain features in type 1 diabetes. The isolated RNA, all of it, was reverse transcribed, so expressed TCRB transcripts were what got sequenced. Sequencing was performed with immunoSEQ multiplex PCR; in TCRdb, only in-frame clones are kept and a portion is missing. The sample lists about half a million clones, 10% to 12% seen once, with more than 0.045% in the top ten. Sequences were obtained from naive CD4+ T cells from blood. Receptors originate from a woman in her late teens or twenties in good health.

This clone was counted only a few times. The chain joins TRBV11-2 to TRBJ2-2, with D unresolved. V lost 1 base, J lost 3 bases, and 6 bases lay in between. The CDR3 has 14 amino acids. Per the germline V gene, CDR1 is SGHAT and CDR2 is FQNNGV. CDR3 DNA: TGTGCCAGCAGCTTAGCTACGTACACCGGGGAGCTGTTTTTT. The encoded protein is CASSLATYTGELFF.

This clone has only a few counts. J is TRBJ2-5 and V is TRBV2; possible D gene TRBD2, 6 bases. This CDR3 has 11 amino acids. V was trimmed by 7 bases and J by 10 bases, leaving 13 bases between them. Germline assignment: CDR1 SNHLY and CDR2 FYNNEI. CDR3 nucleotide sequence: TGTGCCAGCAAACTAGCCGATAGCCAGTACTTC. It yields the protein CASKLADSQYF.

The chain employs TRBV29-1 and TRBJ2-1, with D possibly matching TRBD2 (5 bases). In germline, CDR1 is SQVTM, CDR2 ANQGSEA. The V and J ends lost 3 bases and 15 bases respectively, with 12 bases between them. The CDR3 extends over 10 amino acids. This chain's CDR3 is CSVDVGAAFF. For the CDR3, the DNA is TGCAGCGTTGACGTGGGAGCGGCGTTCTTC.

The sample holds a few counts of this clone. This chain uses TRBV12-5 with TRBJ2-1; TRBD2 is a possible D gene (6 bases). CDR1 is LGHNT, CDR2 FRNRAP, per germline. V lost 1 base and J lost 4, with 17 bases in between. The CDR3 has 17 residues. The CDR3, as DNA: TGTGCTAGTGGTTTGGCCCCCCCGGTTGCGGGATACAATGAGCAGTTCTTC. It translates to CASGLAPPVAGYNEQFF.

The table lists this clone with a few counts. CDR3 amino acids: CASRDRVTEAFF. The CDR3 DNA follows: TGTGCCAGCAGGGACAGGGTGACTGAAGCTTTCTTT. V is TRBV2 and J is TRBJ1-1; 8 positions match TRBD1. The CDR3 spans 12 residues. V shed 6 bases and J 5 bases; nucleotides not matched to a gene: 2. Germline assignment: CDR1 SNHLY and CDR2 FYNNEI.

The chain combines TRBV11-3 with TRBJ2-1; 7 bases are shared with TRBD2. The CDR3 runs 13 residues. Germline V gene data show CDR1 as SGHNT and CDR2 as YENEEA. The ends lost 5 bases at V and 9 bases at J; junction bases unmatched: 7. The CDR3 DNA follows: TGTGCCAGCAGCCCAAGGACTAGGATTGAGCAGTTCTTC. Translated, it gives CASSPRTRIEQFF.

The rearrangement uses TRBV11-1 and TRBJ1-1; a weak D match, TRBD1 (5 bases). This CDR3 has 11 residues. Germline V gene lookup returns CDR1 SGHAT and CDR2 FQDESV (reference sequence). Deletions cut 6 bases from V and 8 bases from J, with 10 bases between. The CDR3 here is CASRPRQEAFF. In nucleotides, the CDR3 is TGTGCCAGCAGACCAAGACAGGAAGCTTTCTTT.

V is TRBV25-1 and J is TRBJ2-3; no firm D call. There are 15 residues in the CDR3. The germline V gene encodes CDR1 MGHDK and CDR2 SYGVNS. V was shortened by 3 bases and J by 1 base, with 11 bases between the two germline ends. CDR3 bases: TGTGCCAGCAGTGACCCCATTACAGGCACAGATACGCAGTATTTT. Its translation is CASSDPITGTDTQYF.

This clone was counted a few times. The chain links TRBV29-1 to TRBJ2-1; perhaps TRBD2 as D (6 bases). Germline V gene data show CDR1 as SQVTM and CDR2 as ANQGSEA. Trimming cost V 4 bases and J 0 bases, with 7 bases left between them. This CDR3 has 13 residues. The CDR3: CSVARGSYNEQFF. The DNA of the CDR3 is TGCAGCGTTGCGCGGGGCTCCTACAATGAGCAGTTCTTC.

This clone was seen a handful of times. In DNA, the CDR3 is TGTGCCAGCTCACCCATGGGACAGTCTCTCAAGCCCCAGCATTTT. Its translation: CASSPMGQSLKPQHF. The chain links TRBV18 to TRBJ1-5; 7 bases align to TRBD1. Per germline, CDR1 KGHSH and CDR2 LQKENI. V lost 3 bases, J lost 8 bases, and 10 bases stayed unmatched. This CDR3 contains 15 residues.

This clone was detected a few times. The gene calls are TRBV5-4 and TRBJ2-1; the D is unclear. The CDR3 is made up of 15 amino acids. CDR1 and CDR2 (germline): SGHNT, YYREEE (reference sequence). Trimming took off 0 bases at V and 1 base at J, with 8 bases between the two ends. The CDR3 DNA follows: TGTGCCAGCAGCTTGGCTCGCAGTTCCTACAATGAGCAGTTCTTC. It translates to CASSLARSSYNEQFF.

V gene TRBV21-1 combines with J gene TRBJ2-3; TRBD2 reflects the table's D call only, with no check against the DNA. TRBV21-1 is reported as a pseudogene. The CDR3 runs to 14 residues. In DNA form, the CDR3 reads TGTGCCAGCAGGTCGGGGGACAGCACAGATACGCAGTATTTT. This codes for CASRSGDSTDTQYF.

This clone was observed a few times. The rearrangement joins TRBV7-2 to TRBJ2-7; no clear D. Trimming removed 5 bases at V and 10 bases at J, with 18 bases between. The CDR3 is 13 amino acids. CDR1 is SGHTA and CDR2 is FQGNSA in the germline V gene. The chain's CDR3 is CASSPTATVKQYF. CDR3 bases: TGTGCCAGCAGCCCGACGGCAACAGTGAAACAGTACTTC.

The CDR3 sequence: CASRDRGLETQYF. CDR3 nucleotide sequence: TGTGCCAGCAGGGACAGGGGGCTAGAGACCCAGTACTTC. This chain connects TRBV28 to TRBJ2-5, with 11 bases identical to TRBD1. There are 13 residues in the CDR3. V lost 6 bases, J lost 4 bases, and 1 base stayed unmatched. Germline assignment: CDR1 MDHEN and CDR2 SYDVKM.

This chain joins TRBV7-9 and TRBJ2-7, with 9 bases matching TRBD1. The CDR3 loop spans 15 amino acids. The germline V gene has CDR1 SEHNR and CDR2 FQNEAQ (reference sequence). V shed 4 bases, J shed 7 bases, and the junction held 11 bases outside the gene matches. The CDR3 region is CASSSKGQGKLEQYF. CDR3 coding DNA: TGTGCCAGCAGCTCAAAAGGACAGGGGAAACTGGAGCAGTACTTC. The whole variable domain, filled in from reference TRBV7-9 and TRBJ2-7, reads DTGVSQNPRHKITKRGQNVTFRCDPISEHNRLYWYRQTLGQGPEFLTYFQNEAQLEKSRLLSDRFSAERPKGSFSTLEIQRTEQGDSAMYLCASSSKGQGKLEQYFGPGTRLTVT.

The chain combines TRBV7-2 with TRBJ2-1, with TRBD2 matching 10 bases. V lost 1 base to trimming and J lost 14 bases; unmatched junction nucleotides: 5. The germline CDR1 and CDR2 sequences are SGHTA and FQGNSA. The CDR3 is made up of 13 amino acids. CDR3 sequence: CASSLEREGPEFF. CDR3 nucleotides: TGTGCCAGCAGCTTAGAGCGGGAGGGCCCAGAGTTCTTC.

The chain combines TRBV5-1 with TRBJ2-5, with TRBD1 matching 9 bases. CDR1 is SGHRS, CDR2 YFSETQ, per germline. Trimming removed 2 bases from V and 5 bases from J; junction bases left unmatched: 10. The CDR3 runs to 16 residues. The CDR3 DNA reads TGCGCCAGCAGCTTCCAACAAACCGGGACAGGGGAGACCCAGTACTTC. Amino acid sequence: CASSFQQTGTGETQYF. The entire variable domain, with the rest obtained from reference TRBV5-1 and TRBJ2-5, is as follows: KAGVTQTPRYLIKTRGQQVTLSCSPISGHRSVSWYQQTPGQGLQFLFEYFSETQRNKGNFPGRFSGRQFSNSRSEMNVSTLELGDSALYLCASSFQQTGTGETQYFGPGTRLLVL.

This clone was counted between two and nine times. The V and J genes are TRBV10-3 and TRBJ2-5; 11 bases fit TRBD2. Germline lookup yields CDR1 ENHRY and CDR2 SYGVKD. The CDR3 contains 16 residues. Trimming at V came to 4 bases and at J to 4 bases, leaving 8 bases not matched to a gene. The DNA for the CDR3 is TGTGCCATCAGTGCTTTTAGCGGGGGGGCCGGAGAGACCCAGTACTTC. It codes for CAISAFSGGAGETQYF.

The chain carries TRBV29-1 and TRBJ1-1; 8 nucleotides match TRBD1. Trimming cost V 5 bases and J 2 bases; bases outside gene matches: 13. CDR3 length: 16 residues. The germline gives CDR1 SQVTM, CDR2 ANQGSEA. In nucleotides, the CDR3 is TGCAGCGTTCAACGAAAGGGTCAGGGGGCTAACACTGAAGCTTTCTTT. Protein product: CSVQRKGQGANTEAFF.

J is TRBJ2-3 and V is TRBV2; TRBD1 matches 9 bases. Germline CDR1 and CDR2: SNHLY and FYNNEI. The V segment lost 10 bases and the J segment 4 bases; nucleotides outside the gene matches: 9. This CDR3 contains 14 residues. The CDR3 region has the DNA TGTGCCACCCGTTTCGGGACAGGGTCAGATACGCAGTATTTT. It codes for CATRFGTGSDTQYF.